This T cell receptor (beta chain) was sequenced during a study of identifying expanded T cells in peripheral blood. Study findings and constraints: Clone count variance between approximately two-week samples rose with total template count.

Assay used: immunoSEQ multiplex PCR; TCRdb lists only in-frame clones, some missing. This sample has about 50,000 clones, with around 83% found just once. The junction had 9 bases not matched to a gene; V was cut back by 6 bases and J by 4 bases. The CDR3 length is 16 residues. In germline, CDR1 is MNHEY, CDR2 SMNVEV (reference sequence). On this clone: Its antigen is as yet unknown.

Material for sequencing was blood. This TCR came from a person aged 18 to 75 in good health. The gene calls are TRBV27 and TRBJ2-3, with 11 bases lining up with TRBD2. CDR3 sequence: CASRLSGRAFADTQYF. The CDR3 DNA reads TGTGCCAGCAGACTTAGCGGGAGGGCCTTCGCAGATACGCAGTATTTT.